Each of the 24 T cell receptor beta chains below was sequenced from the same sample in a study of T cell repertoires in cytomegalovirus infection. Using its own MiXCR run on the reads, TCRdb lists one record per CDR3 protein. Altogether 150,000 to 200,000 distinct CDR3 sequences are present, roughly 20% being singletons, with the ten largest covering more than 25%. Which antigens these TCRs recognize remains unknown. Sequenced here: CD8+ T cells from cultured PBMCs, sampled from culture after CMV antigen stimulation. The source of these receptors is a human donor in good health (CMV status not recorded). Some clones in this sample may be carry-over from other donors' samples.

This clonotype was seen only a few times. In DNA, the CDR3 is TGTGCCATCAGTGATCCAGGGTCTGCGGAAGAGACCCAGTACTTC. The encoded protein is CAISDPGSAEETQYF. V is TRBV10-3 and J is TRBJ2-5, with D possibly TRBD1 on 5 matching bases. Trimming stripped 3 bases from V and 3 bases from J, with 14 bases between. The germline V gene encodes CDR1 ENHRY and CDR2 SYGVKD. The CDR3 extends over 15 amino acids.

This clonotype was seen a few times. The chain carries TRBV7-2 and TRBJ1-2; possible D gene TRBD1, 5 bases. V gave up 4 bases and J gave up 7 bases, with 19 bases separating them. The CDR3 contains 15 residues. Germline V gives CDR1 SGHTA, CDR2 FQGNSA. CDR3 sequence (DNA): TGTGCCAGCAGCTCCAATCCCGGGGCTGAGGGTGGCTACACCTTC. The encoded protein is CASSSNPGAEGGYTF.

There are a few counts of this clonotype. The gene calls are TRBV7-2 and TRBJ1-3; perhaps TRBD1 as D (6 bases). CDR3 length: 20 amino acids. Germline V lookup: CDR1 SGHTA, CDR2 FQGNSA. V lost 2 bases and J 1 base, leaving 24 bases between the germline ends. CDR3 sequence reads: CASSLRPVFGGRLSGNTIYF. The DNA for the CDR3 is TGTGCCAGCAGCTTACGACCGGTTTTTGGGGGCCGTCTATCTGGAAACACCATATATTTT.

The genes are TRBV2 and TRBJ2-7; D ambiguous. The CDR3 extends over 11 amino acids. V lost 7 bases and J 3 bases, leaving 7 bases between the germline ends. CDR1 SNHLY and CDR2 FYNNEI come from the germline V gene. CDR3 protein: CASNSFYEQYF. CDR3 DNA sequence: TGTGCCAGCAATAGCTTCTACGAGCAGTACTTC.

The V gene is TRBV6-1, the J gene TRBJ2-1, with TRBD1 matching over 7 bases. This CDR3 has 16 amino acids. CDR1 is MNHNS, CDR2 SASEGT, per germline. Unmatched junction bases numbered 7, after V lost 5 bases and J lost 0 bases. CDR3 region: CASSIPGQSSYNEQFF. Written as DNA, the CDR3 is TGTGCCAGCAGTATTCCGGGACAGAGCTCCTACAATGAGCAGTTCTTC.

This clonotype was seen a few times. The rearrangement links TRBV29-1 to TRBJ1-1, with 12 bases that match TRBD1. Looked up from germline, CDR1 is SQVTM and CDR2 is ANQGSEA. V trimming: 4 bases; J trimming: 2 bases; junction bases outside the gene matches: 11. The CDR3 covers 17 residues. The CDR3 is CSVASAKGTGGNTEAFF. As DNA, the CDR3 is TGCAGCGTTGCTAGTGCTAAAGGGACAGGGGGCAACACTGAAGCTTTCTTT.

CDR3 sequence reads: CASSSPDSWGTDTQYF. The CDR3 DNA reads TGTGCCAGCAGTTCCCCGGACAGTTGGGGCACAGATACGCAGTATTTT. The chain uses TRBV12-3 or TRBV12-4 and TRBJ2-3, with TRBD1 as a possible D gene (6 bases). The CDR3 is 16 residues long. The V and J ends lost 4 bases and 1 base respectively, with 15 bases between them.

This clonotype showed up just a few times. This chain joins TRBV10-2 and TRBJ1-1; D gene uncertain. CDR1 and CDR2 from the germline V gene are WSHSY and SAAADI. Deletions cut 8 bases from V and 3 bases from J, with 10 bases between. The CDR3 covers 12 residues. CDR3 DNA sequence: TGCGCCAGCGGACTTGGGGACACTGAAGCTTTCTTT. It yields the protein CASGLGDTEAFF.

This chain uses TRBV7-9 with TRBJ1-1, with 10 bases identical to TRBD1. Germline V gives CDR1 SEHNR, CDR2 FQNEAQ (reference sequence). V lost 5 bases and J lost 1; bases outside the gene matches: 10. This CDR3 spans 17 amino acids. The CDR3 DNA reads TGTGCCAGCAGCCCCGACAGGGGGCTCAGCAGGAACACTGAAGCTTTCTTT. Translating gives CASSPDRGLSRNTEAFF.

V and J are TRBV6-2 or TRBV6-3 and TRBJ2-2; 11 bases fit TRBD1. V shed 6 bases and J 5 bases; nucleotides not matched to a gene: 8. The germline V gene encodes CDR1 MNHEY and CDR2 SVGEGT. This CDR3 region has 16 residues. In DNA, the CDR3 is TGTGCCAGCAGCACCGGGACAGGGGGTAGTACCGGGGAGCTGTTTTTT. This sequence encodes CASSTGTGGSTGELFF.

This clonotype has more than one count but fewer than ten. The chain employs TRBV7-9 and TRBJ2-7; D possibly corresponds to TRBD1 (6 bases). This CDR3 spans 12 amino acids. The ends were cut back, 6 bases at V and 5 bases at J, with 11 bases in the middle. In germline, CDR1 is SEHNR, CDR2 FQNEAQ (reference sequence). DNA for the CDR3: TGTGCCAGCAGTCAACAGGGCCACGAGCAGTACTTC. Translating it yields CASSQQGHEQYF.

The CDR3 coding sequence is TGTGCCAGCAGCCGTACAGGGAACAGCAATCAGCCCCAGCATTTT. Protein product: CASSRTGNSNQPQHF. The chain combines TRBV12-3 or TRBV12-4 with TRBJ1-5; maybe TRBD1 (6 bases). V was clipped by 6 bases and J by 1 base, with 13 bases between them. This CDR3 is 15 amino acids long.

The CDR3 DNA is TGTGCCAGCAGTTACGCTAGTCCTCTATCCTACGAGCAGTACTTC. This translates into CASSYASPLSYEQYF. The gene calls are TRBV6-5 and TRBJ2-7; D call uncertain. The germline CDR1 and CDR2 sequences are MNHEY and SVGAGI. The CDR3 totals 15 residues. The ends were cut back, 2 bases at V and 1 base at J, with 12 bases in the middle.

The chain joins TRBV5-5 to TRBJ2-1; TRBD1 or TRBD2 may be the D gene (5 bases each). Germline lookup yields CDR1 SGHKS and CDR2 YYEKEE (reference sequence). The germline V and J ends were trimmed by 1 base and 6 bases, with 14 bases remaining between them. The CDR3 has 15 amino acids. CDR3 sequence reads: CASSLRGDTGNEQFF. The CDR3, as DNA: TGTGCCAGCAGCTTGAGAGGGGATACGGGCAATGAGCAGTTCTTC.

V and J are TRBV4-1 and TRBJ2-1; 10 bases map to TRBD2. The germline V gene has CDR1 MGHRA and CDR2 YSYEKL. Trimming cost V 1 base and J 7 bases; bases outside gene matches: 4. There are 15 residues in the CDR3. The CDR3 bases are TGCGCCAGCAGCCAAGCTAGCGGGGGCGGGAATGAGCAGTTCTTC. Amino acid sequence: CASSQASGGGNEQFF.

This clonotype was observed many times. The chain has TRBV6-5 and TRBJ2-3; 8 bases match TRBD2. This CDR3 region has 17 residues. The germline gives CDR1 MNHEY, CDR2 SVGAGI. The trim removed 2 bases at V and 0 bases at J, leaving 7 bases unmatched. CDR3 protein: CASSYLPGGGSTDTQYF. The DNA of the CDR3 is TGTGCCAGCAGTTACCTCCCCGGGGGGGGGAGCACAGATACGCAGTATTTT.

This chain links TRBV19 with TRBJ2-7, with D possibly TRBD2 on 5 matching bases. Trimming cost V 8 bases and J 2 bases, with 19 bases left between them. CDR3 size: 15 residues. Germline CDR1 reads LNHDA; CDR2 reads SQIVND (reference sequence). CDR3 coding DNA: TGTGCCAGTGGATTTGGGGAGCGCTCACCCTACGAGCAGTACTTC. This sequence encodes CASGFGERSPYEQYF. The whole variable domain, remainder taken from reference TRBV19 and TRBJ2-7, is DGGITQSPKYLFRKEGQNVTLSCEQNLNHDAMYWYRQDPGQGLRLIYYSQIVNDFQKGDIAEGYSVSREKKESFPLTVTSAQKNPTAFYLCASGFGERSPYEQYFGPGTRLTVT.

This clonotype occurred a few times. This chain joins TRBV4-1 and TRBJ2-3; D is unclear. The CDR3 spans 14 residues. Trimming cost V 4 bases and J 7 bases, with 15 bases left between them. CDR1 is MGHRA, CDR2 YSYEKL, per germline. CDR3 bases: TGCGCCAGCAGCCCTCCGGCAGGTCTGAATACGCAGTATTTT. Its translation is CASSPPAGLNTQYF.

This clonotype was seen a handful of times. This chain links TRBV30 with TRBJ2-7, with D perhaps TRBD2 (5 bases). The CDR3 is 14 residues long. In germline, CDR1 is GTSNPN, CDR2 SVGIG (reference sequence). The V and J ends lost 2 bases and 1 base respectively, with 12 bases between them. DNA for the CDR3: TGTGCCTGGAGTTGGAGTGGAGGATCCTACGAGCAGTACTTC. It translates to CAWSWSGGSYEQYF.

This clonotype showed up just a few times. The rearrangement joins TRBV19 to TRBJ2-3; possible D gene TRBD1, 5 bases. This CDR3 has 14 amino acids. Germline lookup yields CDR1 LNHDA and CDR2 SQIVND (reference sequence). The V and J ends lost 2 bases and 0 bases respectively, with 6 bases between them. CDR3 coding DNA: TGTGCCAGTAGTATAAGACAGAGCACAGATACGCAGTATTTT. Translated: CASSIRQSTDTQYF.

This chain connects TRBV6-1 to TRBJ1-1, with D maybe TRBD1 (6 bases). CDR3 length: 15 residues. Germline V gene data show CDR1 as MNHNS and CDR2 as SASEGT. V lost 1 base and J 0 bases, leaving 9 bases between the germline ends. CDR3 region: CASSEDGQMNTEAFF. Written as DNA, the CDR3 is TGTGCCAGCAGTGAAGACGGACAGATGAACACTGAAGCTTTCTTT.

In its sample, this clonotype was seen a few times. This rearrangement joins TRBV4-3 to TRBJ1-2, with no clear D. CDR3 length equals 14 residues. Deletions cut 0 bases from V and 2 bases from J, with 7 bases between. Germline loops: CDR1 LGHNA, CDR2 YSLEER. CDR3 DNA sequence: TGCGCCAGCAGCCAAGAAAGACGAAACTATGGCTACACCTTC. Its protein is CASSQERRNYGYTF.

This clonotype has more than one count but fewer than ten. V usage is TRBV6-2 or TRBV6-3 and J usage is TRBJ2-1, with TRBD2 matching 8 bases. The V segment lost 0 bases and the J segment 0 bases; nucleotides outside the gene matches: 7. Germline V gene lookup returns CDR1 MNHEY and CDR2 SVGEGT. The CDR3 runs 18 residues. In DNA form, the CDR3 reads TGTGCCAGCAGTTACTCCAAAGAGGGGACTAGCTCCTACAATGAGCAGTTCTTC. Its translation: CASSYSKEGTSSYNEQFF.

Of note for this clonotype: An end of the junction does not agree with germline; a read error may underlie this. The CDR3 region has the DNA TGTGCCAGCAGTCTCGCCTACGGGACTTCCACTGAAGCTTTCTTT. The encoded protein is CASSLAYGTSTEAFF. V is TRBV4-1 and J is TRBJ1-1, with D possibly being TRBD1 (5 bases). Germline CDR1 reads MGHRA; CDR2 reads YSYEKL. The CDR3 is 15 amino acids.